The 8 T cell receptor beta chains below all came from one sample that was sequenced in a study of radiation and T cells in renal cell carcinoma. The time point here: blood 4 weeks post-SBRT, at nephrectomy. Documented treatment: 15 Gy SBRT to primary tumor, nephrectomy 4 weeks later. The method was immunoSEQ multiplex PCR; TCRdb's version includes in-frame clones alone and lacks a portion of them. Of about 78,000 clones listed, roughly nine tenths were seen once; the top ten hold 5% to 7.5%. This material consisted of blood, taken from a patient whose treatment included radiotherapy and nephrectomy. The receptor source for this set is a woman aged 70-85 years with renal cell carcinoma.

The gene calls are TRBV10-3 and TRBJ1-3; perhaps TRBD1 as D (5 bases). The germline V gene encodes CDR1 ENHRY and CDR2 SYGVKD. This CDR3 is built from 15 residues. With 0 bases removed from V and 2 bases from J, the gap between germline ends came to 8 bases. This CDR3 is CAISESGRAGNTIYF. The CDR3 region has the DNA TGTGCCATCAGTGAGTCAGGCAGGGCTGGAAACACCATATATTTT.

V and J are TRBV9 and TRBJ2-1; 8 bases fit TRBD2. Unmatched junction bases numbered 4, after V lost 4 bases and J lost 4 bases. The CDR3 is 14 amino acids. Germline-derived CDR1 and CDR2 are SGDLS and YYNGEE. Written as DNA, the CDR3 is TGTGCCAGCAGCATTAGCGGGGCGTACAATGAGCAGTTCTTC. Amino acids: CASSISGAYNEQFF. Full variable domain (rest looked up from reference TRBV9 and TRBJ2-1): DSGVTQTPKHLITATGQRVTLRCSPRSGDLSVYWYQQSLDQGLQFLIQYYNGEERAKGNILERFSAQQFPDLHSELNLSSLELGDSALYFCASSISGAYNEQFFGPGTRLTVL.

The rearrangement uses TRBV9 and TRBJ1-1; 10 positions match TRBD1. CDR3 length equals 14 residues. After removal of 4 bases from V and 4 bases from J, the junction contained 4 bases not matched to a gene. Germline-derived CDR1 and CDR2 are SGDLS and YYNGEE. CDR3 nucleotides: TGTGCCAGCAGCCGGGACAGGGGTACCACTGAAGCTTTCTTT. Its translation is CASSRDRGTTEAFF.

The CDR3 DNA reads as TGTGCCAGCAGCCCAGATGCGGGACAGGGAGGATCACCCCTCCACTTT. Residues: CASSPDAGQGGSPLHF. V gene TRBV11-3 combines with J gene TRBJ1-6; 9 positions match TRBD1. Germline trimming cut 5 bases from V and 10 bases from J; bases unmatched to any gene: 12. Germline CDR1 reads SGHNT; CDR2 reads YENEEA. The length of the CDR3 is 16 residues.

This rearrangement joins TRBV19 to TRBJ2-1; no reliable D call. Trimming shortened V by 7 bases and J by 0 bases, and 10 bases separated the two germline ends. Germline CDR1 reads LNHDA; CDR2 reads SQIVND (reference sequence). The CDR3 spans 14 residues. The CDR3 sequence: CASTPNPSYNEQFF. In DNA, the CDR3 is TGTGCCAGTACCCCGAATCCCTCCTACAATGAGCAGTTCTTC.

This clone appeared a single time. V is TRBV30 and J is TRBJ2-3, with D possibly TRBD2 on 6 matching bases. The CDR3 extends over 11 amino acids. From germline, CDR1 is GTSNPN and CDR2 SVGIG (reference sequence). Trimming left V 6 bases short and J 6 bases short, with 10 bases between. CDR3 amino acids: CACSGGDTQYF. Written as DNA, the CDR3 is TGTGCCTGTTCTGGGGGGGATACGCAGTATTTT.

This chain connects TRBV4-2 to TRBJ2-5; D not certain. Trimming took off 5 bases at V and 5 bases at J, with 18 bases between the two ends. CDR3 length: 15 residues. The germline gives CDR1 LGHNA, CDR2 YNFKEQ. The CDR3 region is CASSVASGKDETQYF. DNA for the CDR3: TGTGCCAGCAGCGTGGCTTCGGGCAAAGACGAGACCCAGTACTTC.

This chain's CDR3 is CASSSPTSGVHEQFF. CDR3 bases: TGTGCCAGCAGTTCCCCGACTAGCGGGGTACATGAGCAGTTCTTC. The chain is built from TRBV28 and TRBJ2-1; the match to TRBD2 covers 11 bases. The CDR3 loop spans 15 amino acids. Trimming removed 4 bases from V and 8 bases from J; junction bases left unmatched: 7. Germline-derived CDR1 and CDR2 are MDHEN and SYDVKM.